This T cell receptor (beta chain) was sequenced during a study of sequential checkpoint blockade in melanoma. Study details: Both treatment sequences were followed by maintenance nivolumab.

Treatment here: randomized to nivolumab then ipilimumab (arm A) or the reverse (arm B). Patients had received no earlier DNA-damaging chemotherapy. PBMC sorting kept live CD3+CD8+ cells without CD19 or CD56. Libraries were prepared by immunoSEQ multiplex PCR; TCRdb keeps only in-frame clonotypes and omits some of them. The data show some 15,000 clones, approximately 93% seen once. Per the germline V gene, CDR1 is LGHNA and CDR2 is YNFKEQ. V was trimmed by 4 bases and J by 0 bases, leaving 9 bases between them. This CDR3 has 14 amino acids. J is TRBJ1-1 and V is TRBV4-2; the D is unclear. The sample was CD8+ T cells sorted from blood (inferred from file names), taken from a patient given nivolumab and ipilimumab in sequence. The source is a human donor with melanoma. The CDR3, as DNA: TGTGCCAGCAGCCCCGGAGTCATGAACACTGAAGCTTTCTTT. It encodes CASSPGVMNTEAFF.